What follows are 27 T cell receptor beta chains derived from one specimen sequenced in a study of shared clonotypes between healthy human individuals. Sequencing used immunoSEQ multiplex PCR; TCRdb keeps in-frame clones, though not all of them. The profile shows 2 million to 2.5 million clones, about 92% of them singletons. Sequenced input: naive CD4+ T cells from PBMCs. Subset here: CD45RA+ positively selected. The receptors were gathered from a man younger than 35 in good health. Some clones in this sample may be carry-over from other donors' samples.

The chain couples TRBV9 to TRBJ1-3; TRBD1 matches at 7 bases. Losses at the gene ends were 3 bases for V and 3 bases for J; bases not matched to a gene: 3. The CDR3 is made up of 14 amino acids. Germline V gene lookup returns CDR1 SGDLS and CDR2 YYNGEE. In DNA form, the CDR3 reads TGTGCCAGCAGCGCCGGGACAGATGGAAACACCATATATTTT. This translates into CASSAGTDGNTIYF. Full variable domain (remainder filled in from reference TRBV9 and TRBJ1-3): DSGVTQTPKHLITATGQRVTLRCSPRSGDLSVYWYQQSLDQGLQFLIQYYNGEERAKGNILERFSAQQFPDLHSELNLSSLELGDSALYFCASSAGTDGNTIYFGEGSWLTVV.

The chain carries TRBV14 and TRBJ2-5, with D possibly being TRBD1 or TRBD2 (5 bases each). In germline, CDR1 is SGHDN, CDR2 FVKESK. CDR3 length equals 13 residues. Trimming cost V 5 bases and J 5 bases, with 12 bases left between them. The CDR3 nucleotides are TGTGCCAGCAGCTTCCGGGGCCCTGAGACCCAGTACTTC. It is translated as CASSFRGPETQYF.

This clone was recorded once. This CDR3 reads CASSQIREGPYEQYF. CDR3 nucleotide sequence: TGTGCCAGCAGCCAAATCAGGGAGGGACCCTACGAGCAGTACTTC. The chain joins TRBV13 to TRBJ2-7; 7 nucleotides agree with TRBD2. The CDR3 is made up of 15 amino acids. Losses at the gene ends were 5 bases for V and 2 bases for J; bases not matched to a gene: 9. Germline V gene data show CDR1 as PRHDT and CDR2 as FYEKMQ (reference sequence).

The genes are TRBV18 and TRBJ1-5; 7 positions agree with TRBD1. The CDR3 contains 15 residues. J gave up 7 bases and V 3 bases, and 9 bases lay outside the gene matches. In germline, CDR1 is KGHSH, CDR2 LQKENI. Here the CDR3 DNA reads TGTGCCAGCTCACCCTCGACAGGGTCTTTGCAGCCCCAGCATTTT. This encodes CASSPSTGSLQPQHF.

This rearrangement joins TRBV28 to TRBJ2-4; 9 bases match TRBD2. Germline-derived CDR1 and CDR2 are MDHEN and SYDVKM. The CDR3 has 16 amino acids. V lost 4 bases and J lost 0; bases outside the gene matches: 4. The CDR3 here is CASSWGLAVAKNIQYF. CDR3 nucleotide sequence: TGTGCCAGCAGTTGGGGACTAGCTGTAGCCAAAAACATTCAGTACTTC.

The genes are TRBV5-1 and TRBJ2-3; the D is unclear. V was shortened by 6 bases and J by 1 base, with 9 bases between the two germline ends. This CDR3 is 13 amino acids long. Germline V CDR1 and CDR2: SGHRS, YFSETQ. CDR3 amino acids: CASTSTGTDTQYF. In nucleotides, the CDR3 is TGCGCCAGCACATCTACAGGCACAGATACGCAGTATTTT.

This clone appeared a single time. This sequence joins TRBV5-1 and TRBJ1-2; 8 bases align to TRBD1. V lost 5 bases and J lost 1; bases outside the gene matches: 10. The CDR3 runs 16 residues. The germline V gene encodes CDR1 SGHRS and CDR2 YFSETQ. CDR3 amino acids: CASRRDTGGSNYGYTF. CDR3 DNA sequence: TGCGCCAGCAGGAGAGATACAGGGGGAAGTAACTATGGCTACACCTTC. The full variable domain, in which reference TRBV5-1 and TRBJ1-2 provide the parts outside the CDR3, is KAGVTQTPRYLIKTRGQQVTLSCSPISGHRSVSWYQQTPGQGLQFLFEYFSETQRNKGNFPGRFSGRQFSNSRSEMNVSTLELGDSALYLCASRRDTGGSNYGYTFGSGTRLTVV.

The table lists this clone with a few counts. The chain employs TRBV9 and TRBJ2-2, with D possibly being TRBD1 (5 bases). Deletions cut 6 bases from V and 6 bases from J, with 12 bases between. The germline gives CDR1 SGDLS, CDR2 YYNGEE. The CDR3 length is 13 residues. CDR3 protein: CASTQGWAGELFF. For the CDR3, the DNA is TGTGCCAGCACCCAGGGTTGGGCCGGGGAGCTGTTTTTT. The variable domain in full, with the rest retrieved from reference TRBV9 and TRBJ2-2, is DSGVTQTPKHLITATGQRVTLRCSPRSGDLSVYWYQQSLDQGLQFLIQYYNGEERAKGNILERFSAQQFPDLHSELNLSSLELGDSALYFCASTQGWAGELFFGEGSRLTVL.

The chain employs TRBV6-5 and TRBJ2-2, with a possible D match to TRBD2 (6 bases). Germline V gives CDR1 MNHEY, CDR2 SVGAGI. V lost 2 bases to trimming and J lost 0 bases, with 7 bases between them. The CDR3 runs to 15 residues. As DNA, the CDR3 is TGTGCCAGCAGTTACCGGGGGACGAACACCGGGGAGCTGTTTTTT. It translates to CASSYRGTNTGELFF.

The chain has TRBV6-1 and TRBJ1-2; 8 bases match TRBD1. The ends lost 6 bases at V and 8 bases at J; junction bases unmatched: 5. The CDR3 extends over 12 amino acids. The germline CDR1 and CDR2 sequences are MNHNS and SASEGT. The CDR3 DNA sequence: TGTGCCAGCAGCATCGGACAGGGCGGCTACACCTTC. Translated: CASSIGQGGYTF.

With respect to this clone: Other DNA variants within this sample encode the same CDR3. This chain uses TRBV20-1 with TRBJ1-2, with D perhaps matching TRBD1 (6 bases). The germline V and J ends were trimmed by 5 bases and 6 bases, with 7 bases remaining between them. Germline-derived CDR1 and CDR2 are DFQATT and SNEGSKA (reference sequence). CDR3 size: 10 residues. The chain's CDR3 is CSASGDGYTF. The CDR3 DNA is TGCAGTGCTTCAGGGGATGGCTACACCTTC.

Written as DNA, the CDR3 is TGTGCCAGTAGTCCCAAATCCGTGAGACCTACCTACGAGCAGTACTTC. Protein sequence: CASSPKSVRPTYEQYF. This rearrangement joins TRBV19 to TRBJ2-7, with D hard to call. The CDR3 has 16 amino acids. In germline, CDR1 is LNHDA, CDR2 SQIVND (reference sequence). Trimming took 5 bases from V and 2 from J, leaving 19 bases between them.

The chain employs TRBV29-1 and TRBJ1-1, with D uncertain. Trimming stripped 1 base from V and 2 bases from J, with 11 bases between. The CDR3 runs 14 residues. Germline V gene data show CDR1 as SQVTM and CDR2 as ANQGSEA. The CDR3 nucleotides read TGCAGCGTTGAAGTCTGGGCCGTAAACACTGAAGCTTTCTTT. The encoded protein is CSVEVWAVNTEAFF.

The V call is TRBV9, the J call TRBJ2-5; TRBD2 agrees at 10 bases. Germline V gives CDR1 SGDLS, CDR2 YYNGEE. Losses at the gene ends were 3 bases for V and 5 bases for J; bases not matched to a gene: 16. CDR3 size: 18 residues. The CDR3 is CASSGPGFPSGRLETQYF. The CDR3 nucleotides read TGTGCCAGCAGCGGTCCGGGTTTTCCTAGCGGGAGATTGGAGACCCAGTACTTC.

The chain recombines TRBV27 with TRBJ2-2; a possible D gene is TRBD1 (6 bases). Trimming took off 1 base at V and 3 bases at J, with 18 bases between the two ends. CDR1 is MNHEY, CDR2 SMNVEV, per germline (reference sequence). This CDR3 contains 18 residues. For the CDR3, the DNA is TGTGCCAGCAGTTTATTTAGTAAGACAGGCTTGTACACCGGGGAGCTGTTTTTT. Amino acids: CASSLFSKTGLYTGELFF.

This clone has only a few counts. V gene TRBV5-1 combines with J gene TRBJ1-4, with D maybe TRBD1 (6 bases). Trimming took off 0 bases at V and 4 bases at J, with 10 bases between the two ends. This CDR3 region has 15 residues. CDR1 is SGHRS, CDR2 YFSETQ, per germline. In DNA form, the CDR3 reads TGCGCCAGCAGCTTGGGACAGGTGATTAATGAAAAACTGTTTTTT. As protein: CASSLGQVINEKLFF. The full variable domain, completed using reference TRBV5-1 and TRBJ1-4, is KAGVTQTPRYLIKTRGQQVTLSCSPISGHRSVSWYQQTPGQGLQFLFEYFSETQRNKGNFPGRFSGRQFSNSRSEMNVSTLELGDSALYLCASSLGQVINEKLFFGSGTQLSVL.

This rearrangement joins TRBV10-3 to TRBJ2-3, with 8 bases aligning to TRBD2. The germline V gene encodes CDR1 ENHRY and CDR2 SYGVKD. This CDR3 region has 15 residues. J lost 1 base, V lost 6 bases, and 6 bases had no gene match. The CDR3 spells CAIRPSGSRTDTQYF. The CDR3 DNA reads as TGTGCCATCAGGCCGAGCGGGAGCCGCACAGATACGCAGTATTTT.

The J gene is TRBJ2-2, the V gene TRBV7-3; no clear D gene. The germline V and J ends were trimmed by 2 bases and 6 bases, with 4 bases remaining between them. CDR3 length: 12 residues. From germline, CDR1 is SGHTA and CDR2 FQGTGA. This chain's CDR3 is CASSLGPGELFF. CDR3 DNA sequence: TGTGCCAGCAGCTTAGGCCCCGGGGAGCTGTTTTTT.

This chain joins TRBV7-9 and TRBJ2-6; tentative D call: TRBD1 (6 bases). CDR1 SEHNR and CDR2 FQNEAQ come from the germline V gene (reference sequence). Trimming stripped 4 bases from V and 2 bases from J, with 9 bases between. This CDR3 is built from 15 residues. CDR3 sequence reads: CASSSPGAGANVLTF. CDR3 sequence (DNA): TGTGCCAGCAGCTCCCCAGGGGCTGGGGCCAACGTCCTGACTTTC. The full variable domain, its missing parts supplied by reference TRBV7-9 and TRBJ2-6, is DTGVSQNPRHKITKRGQNVTFRCDPISEHNRLYWYRQTLGQGPEFLTYFQNEAQLEKSRLLSDRFSAERPKGSFSTLEIQRTEQGDSAMYLCASSSPGAGANVLTFGAGSRLTVL.

The chain links TRBV4-2 to TRBJ1-4; a weak D match, TRBD1 (6 bases). V dropped 0 bases and J dropped 10 bases, with 21 bases sitting between them. The CDR3 totals 17 residues. Germline-derived CDR1 and CDR2 are LGHNA and YNFKEQ. The CDR3 spells CASSQEISRTDLGKLFF. Written as DNA, the CDR3 is TGTGCCAGCAGCCAAGAAATCTCTAGGACAGACCTAGGAAAACTGTTTTTT.

The chain uses TRBV7-3 and TRBJ2-1, with D tentatively TRBD1 (6 bases). Trimming took 4 bases from V and 9 from J, leaving 19 bases between them. CDR1 is SGHTA and CDR2 is FQGTGA in the germline V gene. The CDR3 runs 15 residues. CDR3 coding DNA: TGTGCCAGCAGCTCCCCGCTCGGCCCCAGGGGTGAGCAGTTCTTC. As protein: CASSSPLGPRGEQFF.

This chain links TRBV9 with TRBJ2-7; D call uncertain. The germline V gene has CDR1 SGDLS and CDR2 YYNGEE. Trimming left V 4 bases short and J 2 bases short, with 13 bases between. CDR3 length equals 14 residues. The CDR3 sequence is CASSPSLGPYEQYF. The CDR3 DNA is TGTGCCAGCAGCCCGTCCCTCGGGCCCTACGAGCAGTACTTC.

The genes are TRBV4-2 and TRBJ2-1; D not resolved. The CDR3 is 17 residues long. Trimming left V 1 base short and J 0 bases short, with 13 bases between. Germline CDR1 and CDR2: LGHNA and YNFKEQ. The CDR3 spells CASSQGSRRSSYNEQFF. The CDR3 nucleotides read TGTGCCAGCAGCCAAGGATCCCGGCGGAGCTCCTACAATGAGCAGTTCTTC.

The chain is built from TRBV28 and TRBJ1-2; no reliable D call. The CDR3 length is 15 residues. V was shortened by 7 bases and J by 1 base, with 16 bases between the two germline ends. Germline CDR1 MDHEN, CDR2 SYDVKM. The CDR3 DNA reads as TGTGCCAGCAACACTAACGGTGGACTTAACTATGGCTACACCTTC. Translation gives CASNTNGGLNYGYTF.

The rearrangement joins TRBV18 to TRBJ1-4; the match to TRBD1 covers 8 bases. The CDR3 extends over 15 amino acids. Germline values: CDR1 KGHSH, CDR2 LQKENI. J was trimmed by 6 bases and V by 3 bases; bases with no gene match: 6. CDR3 nucleotide sequence: TGTGCCAGCTCACCCCGGACAGGGTTTGATGAAAAACTGTTTTTT. Its translation: CASSPRTGFDEKLFF.

This clone occurred once. V is TRBV2 and J is TRBJ2-7; 7 bases agree with TRBD1. Germline V gene sequence: CDR1 SNHLY, CDR2 FYNNEI. This CDR3 spans 14 amino acids. Trimming took 4 bases from V and 0 from J; bases not matched to a gene: 3. The CDR3 region has the DNA TGTGCCAGCAGTGGAGGGGGCAACTCCTACGAGCAGTACTTC. Encoded protein: CASSGGGNSYEQYF.

CDR3 region: CASSLGMGGSNQPQHF. In DNA form, the CDR3 reads TGTGCCAGCAGCTTAGGGATGGGCGGGAGCAATCAGCCCCAGCATTTT. V gene TRBV7-9 combines with J gene TRBJ1-5; D is ambiguous. Germline CDR1 reads SEHNR; CDR2 reads FQNEAQ (reference sequence). The CDR3 has 16 amino acids. V was pared by 1 base and J by 1 base, with 11 bases between.